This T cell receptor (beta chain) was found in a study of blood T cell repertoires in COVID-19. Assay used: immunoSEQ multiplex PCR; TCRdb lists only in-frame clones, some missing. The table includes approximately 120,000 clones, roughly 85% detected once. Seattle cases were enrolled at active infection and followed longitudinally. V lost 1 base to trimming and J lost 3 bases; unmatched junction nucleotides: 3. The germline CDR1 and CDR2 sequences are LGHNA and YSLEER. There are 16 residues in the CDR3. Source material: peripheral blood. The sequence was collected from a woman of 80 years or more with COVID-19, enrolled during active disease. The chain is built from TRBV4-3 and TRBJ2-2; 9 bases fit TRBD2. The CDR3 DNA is TGCGCCAGCAGCCAAGGCGGGAGGGCCTACACCGGGGAGCTGTTTTTT. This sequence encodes CASSQGGRAYTGELFF.